This passage covers 12 T cell receptor beta chains from one sample sequenced in a study of PD-1 blockade in classical Hodgkin lymphoma. Each patient relapsed following autologous stem cell transplantation, and prior brentuximab vedotin exposure differed. The table came from immunoSEQ multiplex PCR; TCRdb's copy has only in-frame clones and leaves some out. This table has about 39,000 clones, roughly three quarters appearing once. Sequences were derived from peripheral blood mononuclear cells (PBMCs), sampled before the second cycle of nivolumab. All receptors derive from a human donor with classical Hodgkin lymphoma.

The chain recombines TRBV10-3 with TRBJ2-5, with TRBD1 matching 7 bases. The trim removed 0 bases at V and 5 bases at J, leaving 6 bases unmatched. CDR1 ENHRY and CDR2 SYGVKD come from the germline V gene. The CDR3 extends over 15 amino acids. This chain's CDR3 is CAISESEGARETQYF. DNA for the CDR3: TGTGCCATCAGTGAGTCAGAGGGGGCTCGGGAGACCCAGTACTTC.

This clone was counted only a few times. The genes are TRBV7-9 and TRBJ1-1; possible D gene TRBD1, 5 bases. The CDR3 contains 14 residues. In germline, CDR1 is SEHNR, CDR2 FQNEAQ (reference sequence). V lost 7 bases to trimming and J lost 0 bases, with 12 bases between them. The CDR3 bases are TGTGCCAGCACCGGATGGGGCATGAACACTGAAGCTTTCTTT. Its translation: CASTGWGMNTEAFF. Looking up the rest from reference TRBV7-9 and TRBJ1-1 gives the full variable domain: DTGVSQNPRHKITKRGQNVTFRCDPISEHNRLYWYRQTLGQGPEFLTYFQNEAQLEKSRLLSDRFSAERPKGSFSTLEIQRTEQGDSAMYLCASTGWGMNTEAFFGQGTRLTVV.

The genes are TRBV19 and TRBJ2-7; 10 bases align to TRBD1. The CDR3 loop spans 17 amino acids. J gave up 3 bases and V 2 bases, and 10 bases lay outside the gene matches. CDR1 is LNHDA and CDR2 is SQIVND in the germline V gene (reference sequence). The CDR3 coding sequence is TGTGCCAGTAGTATATGGGGTTCGGGACAGGGGAGCTACGAGCAGTACTTC. It specifies CASSIWGSGQGSYEQYF. The full variable domain, rest sourced from reference TRBV19 and TRBJ2-7, is DGGITQSPKYLFRKEGQNVTLSCEQNLNHDAMYWYRQDPGQGLRLIYYSQIVNDFQKGDIAEGYSVSREKKESFPLTVTSAQKNPTAFYLCASSIWGSGQGSYEQYFGPGTRLTVT.

This clone turned up a few times. J is TRBJ1-2 and V is TRBV27; TRBD1 matches 8 bases. Germline lookup yields CDR1 MNHEY and CDR2 SMNVEV (reference sequence). V shed 5 bases, J shed 5 bases, and the junction held 7 bases outside the gene matches. This CDR3 has 14 amino acids. The CDR3 bases are TGTGCCAGCAGTCGCAGGACAGGGCCTTATGGCTACACCTTC. Protein product: CASSRRTGPYGYTF.

The sample holds a few counts of this clone. The rearrangement links TRBV7-3 to TRBJ2-2, with unresolved D. Germline V gives CDR1 SGHTA, CDR2 FQGTGA. This CDR3 contains 12 residues. V was cut by 5 bases and J by 8 bases, with 9 bases left in between. CDR3 DNA: TGTGCCAGCAGCCCTCCGATGGGGGAGCTGTTTTTT. The encoded protein is CASSPPMGELFF.

To note about this clone: The same CDR3 is also encoded by other DNA sequences in this sample. The genes are TRBV4-3 and TRBJ2-1; a possible D gene is TRBD2 (7 bases). CDR3 length: 15 amino acids. Germline lookup yields CDR1 LGHNA and CDR2 YSLEER. Trimming pared 1 base from V and 2 bases from J, leaving 9 bases between. Here the CDR3 reads CASSQGGGAYNEQFF. The CDR3 DNA sequence: TGCGCCAGCAGCCAAGGAGGGGGGGCCTACAATGAGCAGTTCTTC.

The rearrangement joins TRBV2 to TRBJ2-7; maybe TRBD1 (6 bases). The germline V gene encodes CDR1 SNHLY and CDR2 FYNNEI. V lost 10 bases and J lost 3, with 10 bases in between. CDR3 length: 11 residues. In nucleotides, the CDR3 is TGTGCCACCGGACAGTACTACGAGCAGTACTTC. It translates to CATGQYYEQYF. The full variable domain, its missing parts supplied by reference TRBV2 and TRBJ2-7, is EPEVTQTPSHQVTQMGQEVILRCVPISNHLYFYWYRQILGQKVEFLVSFYNNEISEKSEIFDDQFSVERPDGSNFTLKIRSTKLEDSAMYFCATGQYYEQYFGPGTRLTVT.

V gene TRBV4-3 combines with J gene TRBJ1-2; TRBD1 matches at 7 bases. CDR3 size: 16 residues. Germline V gene data show CDR1 as LGHNA and CDR2 as YSLEER. With 6 bases clipped from V and 4 bases from J, the junction kept 14 bases outside the gene matches. This CDR3 is CASRPTGQGDGYGYTF. The CDR3 bases are TGCGCCAGCAGACCCACGGGGCAGGGGGATGGCTATGGCTACACCTTC.

The CDR3 protein is CASSSLAEGWLGAKNIQYF. In nucleotides, the CDR3 is TGCGCCAGCAGCTCTCTAGCGGAGGGATGGTTAGGAGCCAAAAACATTCAGTACTTC. The chain combines TRBV5-1 with TRBJ2-4, with 7 bases aligning to TRBD2. The trim removed 3 bases at V and 0 bases at J, leaving 15 bases unmatched. Germline V gene data show CDR1 as SGHRS and CDR2 as YFSETQ. The CDR3 totals 19 residues.

The chain recombines TRBV6-5 with TRBJ1-2, with 7 bases aligning to TRBD1. The CDR3 spans 13 residues. From germline, CDR1 is MNHEY and CDR2 SVGAGI. With 2 bases clipped from V and 8 bases from J, the junction kept 5 bases outside the gene matches. CDR3 sequence reads: CASSYGTVFGYTF. As DNA, the CDR3 is TGTGCCAGCAGTTACGGGACAGTTTTCGGCTACACCTTC.

This sequence joins TRBV5-1 and TRBJ2-2; 7 bases are a match to TRBD2. This CDR3 has 16 amino acids. Per the germline V gene, CDR1 is SGHRS and CDR2 is YFSETQ. V was clipped by 0 bases and J by 6 bases; unmatched bases: 8. CDR3 nucleotides: TGCGCCAGCAGCTTGGCGGGGGGAATAAGGGCCGGGGAGCTGTTTTTT. It translates to CASSLAGGIRAGELFF.

The V gene is TRBV2, the J gene TRBJ1-5; D is possibly TRBD1 (5 bases). This CDR3 has 15 residues. Germline CDR1 reads SNHLY; CDR2 reads FYNNEI. V was shortened by 6 bases and J by 0 bases, with 12 bases between the two germline ends. The CDR3 DNA follows: TGTGCCAGCAGGGGGCAGGGAACTAGCAATCAGCCCCAGCATTTT. Its translation is CASRGQGTSNQPQHF.